In its sample, the clone carrying this T cell receptor beta chain was seen a few times. The record originates from a study of blood T cell repertoires in COVID-19. About the research overall: The United States, Italy and Spain were the sources of the acute and convalescent COVID-19 samples. Sources were T cells, B-cell-depleted T cells, or PBMCs; the material itself was cDNA or gDNA.

Authors' data handling: Researchers report that nucleated cell counts were estimated from reference gene primer amplification. Clones were sequenced by immunoSEQ multiplex PCR, and TCRdb holds only the in-frame ones, with some missing. V and J calls and clone size are as listed in that table; D and trimming were resolved from the DNA. This sample has just over 90,000 clones, with around nine tenths found just once. The clonotype comes from an elderly woman with acute or convalescent COVID-19. Material: peripheral blood.

The CDR3 DNA reads as TGCAGTGCTACTGAGTATCTTAATGAGCAGTTCTTC. Translated: CSATEYLNEQFF. The J gene is TRBJ2-1, the V gene TRBV20-1; D is ambiguous. The germline V gene has CDR1 DFQATT and CDR2 SNEGSKA (reference sequence). CDR3 length equals 12 residues. Trimming stripped 4 bases from V and 7 bases from J, with 11 bases between.